This TCR beta chain was retrieved from a study of blood T cell repertoires in COVID-19. Measured with immunoSEQ multiplex PCR; TCRdb has only the in-frame clones, and not every one. The table has tens of thousands of clones, approximately 86% seen once. The length of the CDR3 is 16 residues. In germline, CDR1 is SGHNT, CDR2 YENEEA. V shed 4 bases and J 4 bases; nucleotides not matched to a gene: 5. The sequenced material came from peripheral blood. The receptor was isolated from a woman aged 80 or over with acute or convalescent COVID-19. The rearrangement joins TRBV11-3 to TRBJ2-2, with TRBD1 matching 11 bases. CDR3 sequence: CASSSGTGGGTGELFF. The CDR3 DNA is TGTGCCAGCAGCTCCGGGACAGGGGGAGGCACCGGGGAGCTGTTTTTT.